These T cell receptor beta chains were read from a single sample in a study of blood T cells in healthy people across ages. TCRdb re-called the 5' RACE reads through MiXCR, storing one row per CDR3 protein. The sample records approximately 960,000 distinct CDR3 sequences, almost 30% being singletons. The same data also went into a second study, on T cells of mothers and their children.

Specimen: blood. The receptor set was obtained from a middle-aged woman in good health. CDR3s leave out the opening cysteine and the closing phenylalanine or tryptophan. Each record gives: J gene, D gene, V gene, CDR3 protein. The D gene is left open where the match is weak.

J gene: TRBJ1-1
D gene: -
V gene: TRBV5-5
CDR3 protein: ASSPYPTNTEAF

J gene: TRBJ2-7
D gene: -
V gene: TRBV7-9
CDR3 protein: ASSPLTAGTPFYEQY

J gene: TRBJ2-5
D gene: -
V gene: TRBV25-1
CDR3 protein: ASSNPRGETQY

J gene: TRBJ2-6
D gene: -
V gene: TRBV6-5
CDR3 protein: TSSLIGANVLT

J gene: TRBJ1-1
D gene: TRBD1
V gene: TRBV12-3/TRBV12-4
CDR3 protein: ASSSTGAEAF

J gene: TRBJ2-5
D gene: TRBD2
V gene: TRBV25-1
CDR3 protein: ASSELGAGGGVETQY

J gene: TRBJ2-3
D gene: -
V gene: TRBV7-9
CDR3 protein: ASSLLSVTDTQY

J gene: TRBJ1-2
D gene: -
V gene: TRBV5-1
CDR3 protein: ASSLEGSSGYT

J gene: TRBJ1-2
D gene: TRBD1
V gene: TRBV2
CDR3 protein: ASSYRGRGYGYT

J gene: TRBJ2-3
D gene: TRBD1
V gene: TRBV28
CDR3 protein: ASSFPPGQFTDTQY

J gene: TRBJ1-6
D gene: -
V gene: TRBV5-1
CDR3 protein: ASSLEGNLRGSPLH

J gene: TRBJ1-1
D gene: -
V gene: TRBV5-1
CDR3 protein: ASSLLGAGLNTEAF

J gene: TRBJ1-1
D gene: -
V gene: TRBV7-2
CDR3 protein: ASSLAQGPNTEAF

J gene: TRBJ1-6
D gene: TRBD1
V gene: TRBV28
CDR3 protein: ASSLPPGQGNSPLH